The text below deals with one TCR beta chain. The target of this receptor is not known. It has no much larger one-base neighbor in the sample; base qualities were not kept. The data originate from a study of cytomegalovirus exposure and HLA in healthy donors (dated by TCRdb to 2015 to 2018). Study-level background: According to an earlier analysis of 587 of the donors, about 179 million T cells yielded 100 million or so unique TCR beta sequences and about 300 Gb of sequence data. To predict cytomegalovirus infection status, the study brought together high-throughput TCR immunosequencing, statistical association of individual TCRs with disease status, and machine learning. Around 300 gigabases of sequencing data and approximately 80 million unique TCR sequences were included in an early release covering several hundred HLA-typed donors. The number of donors typed differed by locus, with 629-630 for A, B, C, DRB1 and DQB1, around 500 for DQA1, about 610 for DPA1, and some 440 for DPB1. Rather than drawing on any new phenotypic data, the later analysis identified candidate immune exposures from TCR beta sequences and the way those sequences occurred across donors. About five DR-DQ haplotypes were handled as single units for association and clustering, since linkage in the cohort was strong. Genome-wide SNP genotypes for about 65% of the 666 donors were used in a later genetic analysis, which treated that subset as a discovery cohort. The study was designed to test whether signatures of past pathogen exposure could be identified by cataloging public T cell receptors. In addition to the first cohort of roughly 670 subjects, a separate validation cohort of approximately 130 different subjects was used. An earlier analysis of about 620 of the donors applied high-throughput TCR beta sequencing to assess whether each TCR beta V gene segment acted as functional or pseudogenic. A later analysis re-analyzed previously published TCR beta repertoires from 600 to 850 donors and added high-resolution HLA genotyping to study TCR occurrence patterns. Donor age, sex, ethnicity and CMV serostatus were collected together with the repertoire data. Of the roughly 410 genotyped donors, roughly 76% were placed in the genetic ancestry cluster associated with self-reported Caucasian donors. HLA typing covered class I and class II loci at four-digit resolution. Among around 400 genotyped donors of the cohort, an average of approximately 240,000 unique TCR beta nucleotide sequences was sequenced per donor, of which 15% to 20% were non-productive. Using immunosequencing, the study profiled T cell repertoires from 500 to 800 subjects and related those repertoires to cytomegalovirus serostatus. All discovery cohort repertoires had been generated on a single sequencing platform. Points the paper makes about the study in general: In a later analysis, several top co-occurrence clusters were reported to appear linked to parvovirus B19, influenza, CMV and Epstein-Barr virus. In an earlier analysis of some 640 of the donors, most TCR beta V segments were observed in productive rearrangements about 87% or about 30% of the time, broadly matching IMGT annotations. In a later analysis, most CMV-associated TCR beta chains were found to appear HLA-restricted, with HLA associations seemingly driven largely by CMV exposure. A later analysis associated 15,000 to 20,000 TCR beta sequences with specific HLA alleles at a false discovery rate of 0.05. In this cohort, only TCR beta chains were sequenced, and detectable features were limited by the absence of alpha or paired-chain data. A later genetic analysis associated a missense DCLRE1C variant with V-gene and J-gene trimming of TCR beta chains, and an independent cohort replicated the association. The only immune exposure information available for the cohort was CMV serostatus. Sequencing depth was assumed to be roughly uniform across donors in the presence/absence analyses, though that assumption may not hold. Some IMGT-functional V segments, including TRBV6-2 and TRBV6-3, could not be distinguished by the 87-base-pair reads and were therefore excluded. In the study, some 180 TCR beta chains were listed as associated with cytomegalovirus. Linkage disequilibrium might explain the correlated functional status among segregating V segments, but an unknown experimental factor could not be excluded. Compared with equally common non-associated chains, HLA-associated TCR beta chains in a later analysis were more clonally expanded and had lower generation probabilities. Strong co-occurrence of HLA alleles, especially DR and DQ, made assigning TCR associations to individual alleles difficult. In vitro tests confirmed that three of the cytomegalovirus-associated TCR beta chains recognize cytomegalovirus antigens. The sequencing pipeline was judged likely to have produced a cluster of highly shared sequence variants as a technical artifact. In a later analysis, the rate of TCR association differed among HLA loci, with DRB1 alleles having the most associated TCRs and HLA-C alleles having the fewest. The classifier was reported to diagnose cytomegalovirus status with high specificity and sensitivity in both the original and validation cohorts. Roughly 17 rarely observed V segments, including chromosome 9 orphons, were excluded from the earlier analysis of about 500 of the donors because counts were too low. A further reported finding was that TCR beta sequences accurately predicted the HLA-A and HLA-B alleles for most subjects in the first cohort. It was suggested by the authors that the approach could potentially be generalized to other disease states and immunological phenotypes. Most TCR sequences were seen in very few donors, while some public TCRs were found in many individuals. HLA typing was unavailable for some donors at each locus, so association tests used only the typed subset. According to a later genetic analysis, donors in an Asian-associated ancestry cluster had fewer N-insertions in productive TCRs than the roughly 670-donor mean.

Library method: the immunoSEQ multiplex PCR assay. A mixture of 60 forward primers for TCR Vbeta segments and 13 reverse primers for TCR Jbeta segments was used in the multiplex PCR. Amplification of the CDR3 region of rearranged TCR beta genes was performed with a multiplex PCR assay on genomic DNA. The amplified TCR beta libraries were sequenced on the Illumina HiSeq System as 87-base-pair reads. On the study's bioinformatics: A later analysis tallied roughly 76 million unique TCR beta chains across the 610 or so repertoires, and about 10 million of those chains were shared by two or more donors. A nearest-neighbor algorithm error-corrected the raw reads and collapsed the reads into unique sequences, merging closely related sequences to remove PCR and sequencing errors. Alignment of CDR3 sequences to IMGT reference sequences was used to assign V, D and J gene segments. For a sequence to be retained, a match of at least six nucleotides to both a V gene segment and a J gene segment was required. Rearrangements were called productive when the CDR3 lacked stop codons and stayed in frame with V and J; all others were non-productive. Following IMGT convention, CDR3 was defined as the stretch from the second conserved V-encoded cysteine to the conserved J-encoded phenylalanine. The earlier analysis of 500 to 750 of the donors excluded any sequence lacking an unambiguous match to a single V gene segment. An earlier analysis of several hundred of the donors called V segments functional above 56.7% productive rearrangements and segregating when the between-donor standard deviation exceeded 5%. A statistical classification framework was built for diagnosing cytomegalovirus status from the catalog of TCR beta chain sequences. V and J gene assignment, in a later analysis, came from comparing TCR nucleotide sequences with IMGT/GENE-DB human TR gene sequences. The TCRdist pipeline was used in a later analysis to assign CDR3 sequences and most-parsimonious VDJ recombination scenarios. In a later analysis, each TCR beta chain was defined by its CDR3 amino acid sequence together with its V-gene family, and reads lacking a unique V-gene family were excluded. As a way to deal with suspected cross-contamination and a sequencing artifact, a later analysis dropped approximately 570 nucleotide sequences that were highly shared and had low generation probability. For each public chain, a later analysis derived a clonal expansion index from normalized ranks of inferred template counts within each repertoire. In a later analysis, generation probabilities were computed using a VDJ recombination model fitted to out-of-frame rearrangements, and the results were checked against IGoR. Hypergeometric tests were used in a later analysis to score TCR-TCR, TCR-HLA and TCR-CMV co-occurrence, with a repertoire-size bias correction applied to the TCR pairs. In a later analysis, false discovery rates were estimated by permuting HLA or CMV assignments 20 times. A later analysis grouped co-occurring TCRs with DBSCAN, adding TCRdist sequence similarity when clustering within HLA-allele-positive subsets. Repertoires with fewer than 30,000 or more than 120,000 public chains were left out of co-occurrence clustering, as were five repertoires with anomalous nucleotide sharing. This is the immuneACCESS table as TCRdb keeps it, with only in-frame sequences that have V and J called. A part of the clones is gone; compared with another copy, unresolved V genes explain less than half, and the rest is unexplained. V and J calls plus clone size are reproduced from that table; the DNA served to infer D and trimming. The table for this sample lists about 200,000 clones; 70% to 90% of them were counted only once. The biggest ten clones account for about 3.1% of the sample.

The cohort was made up of roughly 670 healthy bone marrow donors. All cohort members were sampled while nominally healthy, although unrecorded immune exposures were likely present. The donor tested CMV seronegative, placing the donor among the 352 seronegative members of the cohort. Every donor gave a peripheral blood sample, and the peripheral blood mononuclear cells from that sample were used for TCR beta sequencing. Genomic DNA was extracted from the blood cell samples with the Qiagen DNeasy Blood Extraction Kit. CDR1 and CDR2 (MDHEN, SYDVKM) derive from the germline V gene. Including cysteine and phenylalanine, the CDR3 has 14 amino acids. Only the CDR3 DNA is retained, 42 bases long and in frame from the first base. V is pruned by 7 bases and J by 7 bases, leaving 10 bases of the junction without a gene match.

Sample: PBMCs. The TCR originated in a man aged 25 to 40 in good health and CMV-seronegative. The chain employs TRBV28 and TRBJ2-5, with 9 middle bases fitting TRBD1. The DNA is TGTGCCAGCAAAGGAGGACAGGGGTTTGTGACCCAGTACTTC. Translation gives CASKGGQGFVTQYF.